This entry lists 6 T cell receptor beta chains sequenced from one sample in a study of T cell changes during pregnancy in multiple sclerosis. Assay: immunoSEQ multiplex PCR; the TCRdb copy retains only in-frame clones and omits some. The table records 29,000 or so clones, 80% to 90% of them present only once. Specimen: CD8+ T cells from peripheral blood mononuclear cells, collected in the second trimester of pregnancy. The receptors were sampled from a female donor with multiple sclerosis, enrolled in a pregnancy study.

Here the CDR3 reads CASSSQSGVGAREQYF. The CDR3 bases are TGTGCCAGCAGCTCCCAAAGTGGGGTGGGAGCGCGTGAGCAGTACTTC. This chain connects TRBV7-9 to TRBJ2-7, with D maybe TRBD2 (5 bases). Trimming left V 4 bases short and J 7 bases short, with 23 bases between. Germline V CDR1 and CDR2: SEHNR, FQNEAQ (reference sequence). The CDR3 sequence is 16 residues long.

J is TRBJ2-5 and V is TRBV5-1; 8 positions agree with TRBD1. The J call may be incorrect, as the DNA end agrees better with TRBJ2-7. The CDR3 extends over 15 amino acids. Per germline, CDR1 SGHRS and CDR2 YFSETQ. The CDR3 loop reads CASSWSGTGHYEQYF. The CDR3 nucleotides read TGCGCCAGCAGCTGGTCCGGGACAGGTCACTACGAGCAGTACTTC.

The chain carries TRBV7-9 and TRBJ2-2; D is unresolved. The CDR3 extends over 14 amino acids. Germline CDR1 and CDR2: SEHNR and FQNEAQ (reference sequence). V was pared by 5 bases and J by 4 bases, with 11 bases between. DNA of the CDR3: TGTGCCAGCAGCATAGTCGGTAGCACCGGGGAGCTGTTTTTT. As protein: CASSIVGSTGELFF.

This CDR3 is CASSLIVSNYGYTF. In nucleotides, the CDR3 is TGTGCCAGCAGCTTAATAGTCTCTAACTATGGCTACACCTTC. V gene TRBV7-2 combines with J gene TRBJ1-2; the D is unclear. The V end lost 2 bases, the J end lost 0 bases, and 7 bases lay between the germline ends. From germline, CDR1 is SGHTA and CDR2 FQGNSA. This CDR3 comprises 14 residues.

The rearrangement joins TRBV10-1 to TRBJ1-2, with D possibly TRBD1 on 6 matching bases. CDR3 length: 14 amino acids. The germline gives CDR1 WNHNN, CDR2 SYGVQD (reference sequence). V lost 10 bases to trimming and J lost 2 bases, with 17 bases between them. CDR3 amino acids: CATRGGDWNYGYTF. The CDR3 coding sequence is TGCGCCACAAGGGGGGGCGATTGGAACTATGGCTACACCTTC.

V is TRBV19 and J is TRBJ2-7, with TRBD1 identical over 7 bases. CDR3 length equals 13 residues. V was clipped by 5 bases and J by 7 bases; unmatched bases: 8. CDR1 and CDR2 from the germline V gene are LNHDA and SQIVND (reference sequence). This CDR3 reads CASSPPTGLEQYF. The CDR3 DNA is TGTGCCAGTAGTCCTCCGACAGGGTTGGAGCAGTACTTC.